Below are 24 T cell receptor beta chains sequenced from a single sample in a study of cytomegalovirus exposure and HLA in healthy donors (dated by TCRdb to 2016 to 2017). Receptor amplification or capture employed the immunoSEQ multiplex PCR assay. The multiplex PCR relied on a mix of 60 forward primers for TCR Vbeta segments and 13 reverse primers for TCR Jbeta segments. The table comes from immuneACCESS by way of TCRdb, which keeps in-frame sequences with V and J called. Part of the clones is missing from these tables; in studies checked, under half for an unresolved V gene and the rest for unknown reasons. Recorded for this sample are roughly 120,000 clones; approximately 80% of them occurred a single time. Jointly, the top ten make up approximately 0.22% of the sample. Sequenced input: PBMCs. These receptor sequences come from a middle-aged man in good health and CMV-seronegative.

The V and J genes are TRBV5-4 and TRBJ2-6; D is perhaps TRBD2 (5 bases). The germline V gene has CDR1 SGHNT and CDR2 YYREEE (reference sequence). V shed 2 bases and J shed 0 bases, with 21 bases lying between them. CDR3 length equals 20 residues. CDR3 sequence reads: CASSFGRARNPYSGANVLTF. As DNA, the CDR3 is TGTGCCAGCAGCTTCGGGCGGGCGAGAAACCCATACTCTGGGGCCAACGTCCTGACTTTC.

The gene calls are TRBV5-5 and TRBJ2-7; D might be TRBD1 (6 bases). Trimming took off 2 bases at V and 4 bases at J, with 13 bases between the two ends. Per the germline V gene, CDR1 is SGHKS and CDR2 is YYEKEE (reference sequence). The CDR3 length is 14 residues. The CDR3 here is CASSFRDKLYEQYF. DNA for the CDR3: TGTGCCAGCAGCTTCCGGGACAAACTATACGAGCAGTACTTC.

The gene calls are TRBV7-2 and TRBJ2-3, with D uncertain. Germline V gene data show CDR1 as SGHTA and CDR2 as FQGNSA. The CDR3 has 14 amino acids. Deletions cut 5 bases from V and 2 bases from J, with 11 bases between. CDR3 DNA sequence: TGTGCCAGCAGCCCGACGGCGGTCACAGATACGCAGTATTTT. Translating it yields CASSPTAVTDTQYF.

V gene TRBV2 combines with J gene TRBJ2-1; D may be TRBD2 (5 bases). Germline assignment: CDR1 SNHLY and CDR2 FYNNEI. CDR3 size: 10 residues. V was cut by 8 bases and J by 10 bases, with 9 bases left in between. This CDR3 reads CASLSGEQFF. In nucleotides, the CDR3 is TGTGCCAGCCTAAGCGGAGAGCAGTTCTTC.

The CDR3 here is CASSVRQASGANVLTF. CDR3 bases: TGTGCCAGCAGCGTTAGACAGGCCTCTGGGGCCAACGTCCTGACTTTC. The chain is built from TRBV9 and TRBJ2-6, with D possibly matching TRBD1 (6 bases). Germline V gene data show CDR1 as SGDLS and CDR2 as YYNGEE. V lost 2 bases to trimming and J lost 0 bases, with 9 bases between them. The CDR3 runs to 16 residues.

This clone was seen once. V is TRBV29-1 and J is TRBJ2-5; D possibly corresponds to TRBD2 (5 bases). The CDR3 is made up of 11 amino acids. Looked up from germline, CDR1 is SQVTM and CDR2 is ANQGSEA. Trimming removed 7 bases at V and 5 bases at J, with 11 bases between. The CDR3 reads CSASSTETQYF. Here the CDR3 DNA reads TGCAGCGCTAGCTCAACGGAGACCCAGTACTTC. The full variable domain, its missing parts supplied by reference TRBV29-1 and TRBJ2-5, is SAVISQKPSRDICQRGTSLTIQCQVDSQVTMMFWYRQQPGQSLTLIATANQGSEATYESGFVIDKFPISRPNLTFSTLTVSNMSPEDSSIYLCSASSTETQYFGPGTRLLVL.

The J gene is TRBJ2-4, the V gene TRBV13; D remains ambiguous. CDR3 length: 17 residues. Germline V gives CDR1 PRHDT, CDR2 FYEKMQ (reference sequence). Between the trimmed V and J ends, which lost 6 bases and 0 bases, there was a span of 18 bases. The CDR3 reads CASSSAELRLAKNIQYF. In DNA form, the CDR3 reads TGTGCCAGCAGTTCCGCGGAACTACGACTAGCCAAAAACATTCAGTACTTC.

This chain links TRBV9 with TRBJ2-5; D is possibly TRBD1 (5 bases). CDR1 is SGDLS and CDR2 is YYNGEE in the germline V gene. The length of the CDR3 is 13 residues. V lost 5 bases and J lost 1, with 9 bases in between. The CDR3 region is CASSRQIQETQYF. CDR3 DNA: TGTGCCAGCAGTCGACAGATCCAAGAGACCCAGTACTTC.

The table lists this clone with a count of one. This sequence joins TRBV28 and TRBJ2-1, with TRBD1 matching 8 bases. V shed 6 bases and J 5 bases; nucleotides not matched to a gene: 3. Germline-derived CDR1 and CDR2 are MDHEN and SYDVKM. The CDR3 extends over 13 amino acids. As DNA, the CDR3 is TGTGCCAGCAGGTTGACAGGGGACAATGAGCAGTTCTTC. Translated: CASRLTGDNEQFF.

The V call is TRBV20-1, the J call TRBJ1-3; D call uncertain. The length of the CDR3 is 11 residues. Per germline, CDR1 DFQATT and CDR2 SNEGSKA (reference sequence). The germline V and J ends were trimmed by 0 bases and 6 bases, with 3 bases remaining between them. The CDR3 reads CSARDQNTIYF. CDR3 DNA: TGCAGTGCTAGAGATCAAAACACCATATATTTT.

The rearrangement links TRBV5-1 to TRBJ1-1; D is perhaps TRBD1 (5 bases). The V and J ends lost 6 bases and 12 bases respectively, with 24 bases between them. CDR3 length: 14 amino acids. CDR1 is SGHRS and CDR2 is YFSETQ in the germline V gene. The CDR3 sequence: CASKAGGGEGKPFF. DNA for the CDR3: TGCGCCAGCAAAGCTGGTGGAGGGGAGGGGAAGCCTTTCTTT. Full variable domain (missing parts from reference TRBV5-1 and TRBJ1-1): KAGVTQTPRYLIKTRGQQVTLSCSPISGHRSVSWYQQTPGQGLQFLFEYFSETQRNKGNFPGRFSGRQFSNSRSEMNVSTLELGDSALYLCASKAGGGEGKPFFGQGTRLTVV.

The rearrangement joins TRBV28 to TRBJ1-1, with D tentatively TRBD1 (5 bases). Germline CDR1 and CDR2: MDHEN and SYDVKM. This CDR3 has 14 amino acids. Trimming cost V 7 bases and J 0 bases, with 12 bases left between them. The CDR3 spells CASTLGGVNTEAFF. In DNA, the CDR3 is TGTGCCAGCACCCTGGGGGGTGTGAACACTGAAGCTTTCTTT.

The chain links TRBV5-1 to TRBJ1-1, with D unclear. The CDR3 length is 15 residues. V was clipped by 4 bases and J by 0 bases, with 13 bases between them. The germline gives CDR1 SGHRS, CDR2 YFSETQ. DNA of the CDR3: TGCGCCAGCAGCCTGGGAGGGCACATGAACACTGAAGCTTTCTTT. Amino acid sequence: CASSLGGHMNTEAFF.

This clone appeared a few times. The genes are TRBV27 and TRBJ2-3, with D possibly being TRBD2 (5 bases). The CDR3 is 16 amino acids. Germline V gene lookup returns CDR1 MNHEY and CDR2 SMNVEV (reference sequence). Trimming left V 2 bases short and J 5 bases short, with 17 bases between. The CDR3 DNA reads TGTGCCAGCAGTTTAGTGGCTAGCCGGGGTAGAGATACGCAGTATTTT. Translation: CASSLVASRGRDTQYF.

The chain couples TRBV4-1 to TRBJ2-2; no clear D. V was cut by 0 bases and J by 0 bases, with 8 bases left in between. Germline-derived CDR1 and CDR2 are MGHRA and YSYEKL. The CDR3 contains 16 residues. The CDR3 sequence: CASSQEAAANTGELFF. CDR3 sequence (DNA): TGCGCCAGCAGCCAAGAGGCGGCAGCGAACACCGGGGAGCTGTTTTTT.

This sequence joins TRBV20-1 and TRBJ2-7; TRBD2 is a possible D gene (5 bases). This CDR3 region has 11 residues. CDR1 and CDR2 (germline): DFQATT, SNEGSKA (reference sequence). V was shortened by 3 bases and J by 6 bases, with 9 bases between the two germline ends. DNA for the CDR3: TGCAGTGCTAGTTTCGGGGTCGAGCAGTACTTC. Amino acid sequence: CSASFGVEQYF.

This clone was seen more than once but under ten times. The chain has TRBV6-5 and TRBJ2-5, with D possibly matching TRBD2 (5 bases). The CDR3 length is 13 residues. Germline CDR1 is MNHEY and CDR2 is SVGAGI. V dropped 4 bases and J dropped 2 bases, with 8 bases sitting between them. CDR3 amino acids: CASSFGMQETQYF. In DNA form, the CDR3 reads TGTGCCAGCAGTTTCGGGATGCAAGAGACCCAGTACTTC.

This clone is a singleton in its sample. The CDR3 sequence: CASSSKRQGRDYEQYF. The CDR3 bases are TGTGCCAGTAGTAGCAAACGACAGGGCAGGGACTACGAGCAGTACTTC. The rearrangement joins TRBV19 to TRBJ2-7, with 7 bases matching TRBD1. Germline V gene sequence: CDR1 LNHDA, CDR2 SQIVND (reference sequence). The CDR3 is 16 amino acids. J lost 3 bases, V lost 4 bases, and 12 bases had no gene match.

The chain couples TRBV19 to TRBJ1-5; D gene uncertain. The germline V and J ends were trimmed by 5 bases and 4 bases, with 12 bases remaining between them. Per germline, CDR1 LNHDA and CDR2 SQIVND (reference sequence). The CDR3 is made up of 14 amino acids. Written as DNA, the CDR3 is TGTGCCAGTAGTCAAGACATACAAAATCAGCCCCAGCATTTT. Residues: CASSQDIQNQPQHF. Full variable domain (remainder filled in from reference TRBV19 and TRBJ1-5): DGGITQSPKYLFRKEGQNVTLSCEQNLNHDAMYWYRQDPGQGLRLIYYSQIVNDFQKGDIAEGYSVSREKKESFPLTVTSAQKNPTAFYLCASSQDIQNQPQHFGDGTRLSIL.

In DNA, the CDR3 is TGTGCCAGCAGCTTGGCTGGCAGGGGGGATGTCGGAGTATTCTTC. It is translated as CASSLAGRGDVGVFF. The rearrangement joins TRBV5-4 to TRBJ2-1, with D maybe TRBD1 (7 bases). CDR3 length: 15 amino acids. Per the germline V gene, CDR1 is SGHNT and CDR2 is YYREEE (reference sequence). Trimming left V 0 bases short and J 16 bases short, with 23 bases between. Looking up the rest from reference TRBV5-4 and TRBJ2-1 gives the full variable domain: ETGVTQSPTHLIKTRGQQVTLRCSSQSGHNTVSWYQQALGQGPQFIFQYYREEENGRGNFPPRFSGLQFPNYSSELNVNALELDDSALYLCASSLAGRGDVGVFFGPGTRLTVL.

V is TRBV5-1 and J is TRBJ1-6; tentatively, D is TRBD1 (5 bases). The CDR3 runs to 14 residues. Germline V gene data show CDR1 as SGHRS and CDR2 as YFSETQ. V lost 3 bases and J lost 7, with 11 bases in between. This CDR3 reads CASSSGQTNSPLHF. The CDR3 DNA reads TGCGCCAGCAGCTCAGGGCAGACGAATTCACCCCTCCACTTT.

For the CDR3, the DNA is TGTGCCAGCAGTGAACAGGGGGTCAACTATGGCTACACCTTC. Amino acids: CASSEQGVNYGYTF. The chain combines TRBV7-2 with TRBJ1-2, with TRBD1 identical over 8 bases. J lost 2 bases, V lost 6 bases, and 5 bases had no gene match. Germline CDR1 and CDR2: SGHTA and FQGNSA. The CDR3 has 14 amino acids. Full variable domain (missing parts from reference TRBV7-2 and TRBJ1-2): GAGVSQSPSNKVTEKGKDVELRCDPISGHTALYWYRQSLGQGLEFLIYFQGNSAPDKSGLPSDRFSAERTGGSVSTLTIQRTQQEDSAVYLCASSEQGVNYGYTFGSGTRLTVV.

The chain joins TRBV2 to TRBJ2-1, with TRBD2 matching 9 bases. V lost 4 bases and J lost 4; bases outside the gene matches: 5. Looked up from germline, CDR1 is SNHLY and CDR2 is FYNNEI. The CDR3 has 15 amino acids. The CDR3 region is CASSAERGVYNEQFF. The CDR3 region has the DNA TGTGCCAGCAGTGCCGAGCGGGGGGTGTACAATGAGCAGTTCTTC.

The rearrangement joins TRBV6-6 to TRBJ2-1; D perhaps matches TRBD2 (6 bases). Per germline, CDR1 MNHNY and CDR2 SVGAGI (reference sequence). The CDR3 consists of 13 residues. The V end lost 0 bases, the J end lost 8 bases, and 8 bases lay between the germline ends. The CDR3 spells CASSYSKRDEQFF. In nucleotides, the CDR3 is TGTGCCAGCAGTTACTCGAAGCGGGATGAGCAGTTCTTC.